This paragraph reports one T cell receptor (beta chain). Its antigen remains unidentified. This entry comes from a study of vaccination effects on CD4 cells after COVID-19. The germline V and J ends were trimmed by 5 bases and 10 bases, with 14 bases remaining between them. This CDR3 region has 13 residues. The germline V gene has CDR1 SGHAT and CDR2 FQNNGV. Generated by immunoSEQ multiplex PCR, the TCRdb table keeps only in-frame clones and is missing some. This table has about 38,000 clones, around 80% appearing once. With more than 9 days of culture completed, CD4+ T cells were isolated. The rearrangement links TRBV11-2 to TRBJ1-4; TRBD1 is a possible D gene (5 bases). The receptor's source is a human donor who received a COVID-19 vaccine. The specimen comprised CD4+ T cells from PBMCs cultured without peptide, sampled before COVID-19 vaccination. CDR3 protein: CASSQRGTLKLFF. CDR3 DNA sequence: TGTGCCAGCAGCCAACGTGGGACCTTAAAACTGTTTTTT.